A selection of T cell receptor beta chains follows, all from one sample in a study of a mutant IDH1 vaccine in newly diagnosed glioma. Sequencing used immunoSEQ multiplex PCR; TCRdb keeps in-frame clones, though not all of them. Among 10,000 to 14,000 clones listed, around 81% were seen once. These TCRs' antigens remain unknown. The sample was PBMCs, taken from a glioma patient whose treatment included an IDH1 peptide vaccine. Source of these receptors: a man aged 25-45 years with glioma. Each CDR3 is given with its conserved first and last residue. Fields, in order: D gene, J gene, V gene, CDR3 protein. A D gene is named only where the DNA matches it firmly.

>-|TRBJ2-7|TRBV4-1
CASSQGSEQYF
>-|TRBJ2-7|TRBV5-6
CASSFGGSTYEQYF
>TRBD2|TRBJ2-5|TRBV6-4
CASSDSWGGQETQYF
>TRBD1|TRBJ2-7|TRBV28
CAIWDSSSYEQYF
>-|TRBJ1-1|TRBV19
CASSIVRGNTEAFF
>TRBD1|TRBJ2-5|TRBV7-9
CASIRTGTETQYF
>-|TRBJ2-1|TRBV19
CASSISVSNEQFF
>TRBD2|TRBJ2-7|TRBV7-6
CASSKLAGGSYEQYF
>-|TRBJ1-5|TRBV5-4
CASSSGRNQPQHF
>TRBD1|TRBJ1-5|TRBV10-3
CAIRDRDNQPQHF
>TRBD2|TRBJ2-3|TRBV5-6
CASSFRTSGTDTQYF
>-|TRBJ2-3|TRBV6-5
CASSYGRRQGTDTQYF
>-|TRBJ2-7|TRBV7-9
CASSPKQAHEQYF
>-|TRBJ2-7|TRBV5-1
CASSPGGAGGDEQYF
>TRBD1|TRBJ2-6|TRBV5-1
CASSPGTGTGANVLTF
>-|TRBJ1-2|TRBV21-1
CASSNPETGISGYTF
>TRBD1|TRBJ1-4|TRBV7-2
CASSPRQGVNEKLFF
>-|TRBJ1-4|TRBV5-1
CASRTGLPNEKLFF
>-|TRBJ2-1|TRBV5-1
CASSLTARPSNEQFF
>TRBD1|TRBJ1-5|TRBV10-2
CASSEPGTALQPQHF
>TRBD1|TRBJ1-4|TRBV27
CASSLGTGGVEKLFF
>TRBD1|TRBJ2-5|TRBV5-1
CASSPYPRTGETQYF
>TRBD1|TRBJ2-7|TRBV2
CASMADRSNYEQYF
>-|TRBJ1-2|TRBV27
CASKGGRQVNYGYTF
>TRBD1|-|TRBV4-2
CASSQSDRGGYYEQYF
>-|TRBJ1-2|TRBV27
CASSLRETGNGYTF
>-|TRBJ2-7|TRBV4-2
CASSQGAGFSYEQYF
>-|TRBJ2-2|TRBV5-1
CASSSLLAPRRTGELFF
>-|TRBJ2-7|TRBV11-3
CASSLGISYEQYF
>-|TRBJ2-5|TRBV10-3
CAISGGTNQETQYF
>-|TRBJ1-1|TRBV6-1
CASSEASLYTEAFF
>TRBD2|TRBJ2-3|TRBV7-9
CASSSIAGAGGTDTQYF
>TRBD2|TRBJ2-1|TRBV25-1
CASQALAGGLREQFF
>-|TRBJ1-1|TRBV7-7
CASSPIPAYPGAFF
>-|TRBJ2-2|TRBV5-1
CASTVTAARTGELFF
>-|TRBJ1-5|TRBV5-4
CASSRLNGNQPQHF
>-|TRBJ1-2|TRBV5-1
CASSPPVQDGGYTF
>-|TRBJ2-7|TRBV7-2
CASSLAVGSSYEQYF
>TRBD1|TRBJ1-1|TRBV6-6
CASRTGLVPEAFF
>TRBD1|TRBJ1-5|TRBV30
CAWNQGANQPQHF
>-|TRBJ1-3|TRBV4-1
CASSANRDSGNTIYF
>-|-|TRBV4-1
CASSQDQGLVEQYF